Listed here are 20 T cell receptor beta chains from one sample, sequenced in a study of read filtering for tumor transcriptome and immune sequencing. Molecular barcoded adaptors covering alpha/delta and beta/gamma chains were used on approximately 400 ng RNA. TCRdb used MiXCR to reprocess the reads, holding one entry per CDR3 protein. The table has tens of thousands of distinct CDR3 sequences, roughly 19% seen once. Sequencing was carried out using a population of CD138-negative cells sorted from bone marrow. Every receptor here comes from a donor aged 40 or over with multiple myeloma.

The sample holds many counts of this clonotype. This chain joins TRBV20-1 and TRBJ2-6; D is ambiguous. The CDR3 runs to 16 residues. Germline CDR1 reads DFQATT; CDR2 reads SNEGSKA (reference sequence). V lost 2 bases and J 0 bases, leaving 11 bases between the germline ends. CDR3 sequence (DNA): TGCAGTGCTAGATTCAGCCCTAGCTCTGGGGCCAACGTCCTGACTTTC. Amino acids: CSARFSPSSGANVLTF.

In this sample, this clonotype turned up many times. V is TRBV6-5 and J is TRBJ1-2; perhaps TRBD1 as D (6 bases). Deletions cut 2 bases from V and 8 bases from J, with 12 bases between. The CDR3 contains 13 residues. The germline V gene encodes CDR1 MNHEY and CDR2 SVGAGI. CDR3 nucleotide sequence: TGTGCCAGCAGTTACAGAGGGGGGACGGGCTACACCTTC. This translates into CASSYRGGTGYTF.

In this sample, this clonotype is medium-sized. The J gene is TRBJ2-1, the V gene TRBV27; TRBD2 matches at 8 bases. Germline CDR1 reads MNHEY; CDR2 reads SMNVEV (reference sequence). Germline trimming cut 6 bases from V and 7 bases from J; bases unmatched to any gene: 5. This CDR3 is 13 amino acids long. CDR3 loop: CASRVRGGNEQFF. In DNA form, the CDR3 reads TGTGCCAGCAGGGTCCGGGGGGGAAATGAGCAGTTCTTC.

CDR3 coding DNA: TGTGCCAGCAGCTTAACAGGGGGCGCATCTGGCTACACCTTC. Translating it yields CASSLTGGASGYTF. J is TRBJ1-2 and V is TRBV7-9; 9 nucleotides align to TRBD1. The CDR3 consists of 14 residues. The junction had 5 bases not matched to a gene; V was cut back by 2 bases and J by 7 bases. The V gene's germline CDR1 is SEHNR and CDR2 FQNEAQ (reference sequence).

This clonotype has ten or more counts. The genes are TRBV6-5 and TRBJ1-5; D not certain. Trimming took off 8 bases at V and 1 base at J, with 9 bases between the two ends. Germline assignment: CDR1 MNHEY and CDR2 SVGAGI. The CDR3 loop spans 13 amino acids. Here the CDR3 reads CASRIGSNQPQHF. In DNA, the CDR3 is TGTGCCAGCCGTATAGGGAGCAATCAGCCCCAGCATTTT.

Ten or more counts support this clonotype. J is TRBJ1-4 and V is TRBV29-1; D is unclear. The V and J ends lost 4 bases and 8 bases respectively, with 14 bases between them. Germline assignment: CDR1 SQVTM and CDR2 ANQGSEA. The CDR3 runs 13 residues. The CDR3 DNA follows: TGCAGCGTTGGAACCTTTCAGGAAGAAAAACTGTTTTTT. It encodes CSVGTFQEEKLFF.

This clonotype was detected only a few times. A much larger clone lies one base from this, so it may be a read error. The CDR3 DNA reads TGTGCCGGCAGCCCGGGGGGCTCTAATTCACCCCTCCACTTT. This codes for CAGSPGGSNSPLHF. The V gene is TRBV12-3 or TRBV12-4, the J gene TRBJ1-6, with D possibly being TRBD1 (6 bases). The CDR3 has 14 amino acids.

This clonotype was observed many times. The chain employs TRBV30 and TRBJ1-1; no firm D call. The length of the CDR3 is 13 residues. The germline V gene has CDR1 GTSNPN and CDR2 SVGIG (reference sequence). V shed 5 bases and J shed 1 base, with 11 bases lying between them. In nucleotides, the CDR3 is TGTGCCTGGGCTCGGACGGCGAACACTGAAGCTTTCTTT. Translated, it gives CAWARTANTEAFF.

Many counts were recorded for this clonotype. V gene TRBV28 combines with J gene TRBJ2-1; D remains ambiguous. V lost 5 bases, J lost 2 bases, and 10 bases lay in between. The length of the CDR3 is 14 residues. Germline V gene sequence: CDR1 MDHEN, CDR2 SYDVKM. This chain's CDR3 is CASSEPSPYNEQFF. The CDR3 DNA reads TGTGCCAGCAGTGAGCCCTCCCCCTACAATGAGCAGTTCTTC.

The V and J genes are TRBV20-1 and TRBJ1-3; no clear D. The V and J ends lost 1 base and 2 bases respectively, with 0 bases between them. The CDR3 extends over 11 amino acids. The germline V gene encodes CDR1 DFQATT and CDR2 SNEGSKA (reference sequence). The CDR3 region is CSARAGNTIYF. CDR3 in DNA: TGCAGTGCTAGAGCTGGAAACACCATATATTTT.

In the case of this clonotype: A much larger clone differs from this one at a single base, so this may be a read error. The V and J genes are TRBV5-1 and TRBJ1-1; possible D gene TRBD1, 6 bases. The CDR3 spans 14 residues. Per germline, CDR1 SGHRS and CDR2 YFSETQ. V lost 3 bases to trimming and J lost 5 bases, with 14 bases between them. The CDR3 DNA reads TGCGCCAGCAGCTACACAGGGTCGAGTACTGAAGCTTTCTTT. Its translation is CASSYTGSSTEAFF.

This clonotype was seen repeatedly, ten times or more. This chain uses TRBV7-2 with TRBJ2-1; no firm D call. The CDR3 totals 13 residues. Trimming took off 2 bases at V and 4 bases at J, with 6 bases between the two ends. Germline loops: CDR1 SGHTA, CDR2 FQGNSA. The CDR3 here is CASSLFVYNEQFF. CDR3 DNA: TGTGCCAGCAGCTTATTCGTTTACAATGAGCAGTTCTTC. Drawing the rest from reference TRBV7-2 and TRBJ2-1, the complete variable domain is GAGVSQSPSNKVTEKGKDVELRCDPISGHTALYWYRQSLGQGLEFLIYFQGNSAPDKSGLPSDRFSAERTGGSVSTLTIQRTQQEDSAVYLCASSLFVYNEQFFGPGTRLTVL.

In its sample, this clonotype was seen many times. This rearrangement joins TRBV2 to TRBJ1-2, with a tentative D call TRBD1 (6 bases). V lost 6 bases, J lost 3 bases, and 11 bases lay in between. The CDR3 runs to 13 residues. The germline V gene has CDR1 SNHLY and CDR2 FYNNEI. CDR3 sequence reads: CASRSQGHYGYTF. The CDR3 DNA reads as TGTGCCAGCAGATCACAGGGTCACTATGGCTACACCTTC.

There are many counts of this clonotype. The rearrangement uses TRBV5-1 and TRBJ2-5, with D perhaps given as TRBD1 or TRBD2 (5 bases each). Germline CDR1 is SGHRS and CDR2 is YFSETQ. The CDR3 spans 15 residues. Trimming stripped 2 bases from V and 0 bases from J, with 11 bases between. CDR3 region: CASSFAGANQETQYF. DNA of the CDR3: TGCGCCAGCAGCTTTGCCGGGGCCAACCAAGAGACCCAGTACTTC.

As to this clonotype: A much larger clone sits a single nucleotide away, making a read error possible. Since the CDR3 does not end with the conserved phenylalanine or tryptophan, this likely comes from a read error. V gene TRBV6-1 combines with J gene TRBJ2-3; 7 nucleotides line up with TRBD1. The germline CDR1 and CDR2 sequences are MNHNS and SASEGT. This CDR3 contains 12 residues. V dropped 11 bases and J dropped 0; count of bases not matched to a gene: 2. The CDR3 spells CALRGSTDTQYL. The CDR3 DNA follows: TGTGCCCTCAGGGGGAGCACAGATACGCAGTATTTG.

At least ten counts were recorded for this clonotype. The chain carries TRBV6-5 and TRBJ2-1, with D possibly being TRBD1 or TRBD2 (5 bases each). Germline loops: CDR1 MNHEY, CDR2 SVGAGI. Trimming removed 6 bases from V and 9 bases from J, with 21 bases in between. This CDR3 comprises 15 residues. CDR3 coding DNA: TGTGCCAGCAGCAACGAGGGGACCCTGAGATCTGAGCAGTTCTTC. This encodes CASSNEGTLRSEQFF.

The chain is built from TRBV28 and TRBJ2-7; no clear D. The CDR3 length is 15 residues. Deletions cut 2 bases from V and 2 bases from J, with 13 bases between. Germline CDR1 MDHEN, CDR2 SYDVKM. The DNA for the CDR3 is TGTGCCAGCAGTTTAGGTCCCCCAGCAACCTACGAGCAGTACTTC. Translation: CASSLGPPATYEQYF.

As to this clonotype: An end of the junction differs from the germline gene, which may be a read error. The chain couples TRBV6-5 to TRBJ1-1; no clear D. In germline, CDR1 is MNHEY, CDR2 SVGAGI. The length of the CDR3 is 12 residues. CDR3 protein: CVSSRGNTEAFF. The CDR3 coding sequence is TGTGTCAGCAGCAGAGGGAACACTGAAGCTTTCTTT.

This clonotype was seen repeatedly, ten times or more. This sequence joins TRBV29-1 and TRBJ1-1; no clear D gene. V lost 7 bases and J 7 bases, leaving 19 bases between the germline ends. The CDR3 is 13 residues long. Germline loops: CDR1 SQVTM, CDR2 ANQGSEA. The CDR3 loop is CSGTSPYGLEAFF. DNA for the CDR3: TGCAGCGGAACTTCACCCTATGGCCTTGAAGCTTTCTTT.

This clonotype was picked up many times. The chain has TRBV29-1 and TRBJ2-2; D is perhaps TRBD2 (7 bases). V was trimmed by 6 bases and J by 5 bases, leaving 22 bases between them. Germline V gene lookup returns CDR1 SQVTM and CDR2 ANQGSEA. CDR3 size: 16 residues. DNA of the CDR3: TGCAGCGTGACCCCCGGCGGAGGGGGAGGGACCGGGGAGCTGTTTTTT. This gives the protein CSVTPGGGGGTGELFF.